Below are 3 T cell receptor beta chains sequenced from a single sample in a study of blood T cell repertoires in COVID-19. Sequencing used immunoSEQ multiplex PCR; TCRdb keeps in-frame clones, though not all of them. The sample records around 77,000 clones, 85% being singletons. The sample taken for sequencing was peripheral blood. The origin of the receptors is an elderly man with acute or convalescent COVID-19.

The V call is TRBV19, the J call TRBJ2-4; D is undetermined. Trimming took off 0 bases at V and 0 bases at J, with 18 bases between the two ends. CDR3 length: 19 residues. The germline gives CDR1 LNHDA, CDR2 SQIVND (reference sequence). The CDR3 DNA follows: TGTGCCAGTAGTATAGACGTGGCAGGCGAAAAACTAGCCAAAAACATTCAGTACTTC. Translated: CASSIDVAGEKLAKNIQYF.

Here the CDR3 reads CASSKAWRSRLEKLFF. In nucleotides, the CDR3 is TGTGCCAGCAGCAAAGCTTGGAGGTCACGGCTGGAAAAACTGTTTTTT. The chain joins TRBV21-1 to TRBJ1-4. TRBV21-1 is classified as a pseudogene. The CDR3 length is 16 residues.

The chain combines TRBV3-1 (or the pseudogene TRBV3-2) with TRBJ2-5; TRBD1 matches at 8 bases. Germline V gives CDR1 LGHDT, CDR2 YNNKEL (reference sequence). J was trimmed by 5 bases and V by 2 bases; bases with no gene match: 7. This CDR3 comprises 15 residues. CDR3 nucleotide sequence: TGTGCCAGCAGCCAATCAGGGGGCAAGGGCGAGACCCAGTACTTC. Its protein product is CASSQSGGKGETQYF.